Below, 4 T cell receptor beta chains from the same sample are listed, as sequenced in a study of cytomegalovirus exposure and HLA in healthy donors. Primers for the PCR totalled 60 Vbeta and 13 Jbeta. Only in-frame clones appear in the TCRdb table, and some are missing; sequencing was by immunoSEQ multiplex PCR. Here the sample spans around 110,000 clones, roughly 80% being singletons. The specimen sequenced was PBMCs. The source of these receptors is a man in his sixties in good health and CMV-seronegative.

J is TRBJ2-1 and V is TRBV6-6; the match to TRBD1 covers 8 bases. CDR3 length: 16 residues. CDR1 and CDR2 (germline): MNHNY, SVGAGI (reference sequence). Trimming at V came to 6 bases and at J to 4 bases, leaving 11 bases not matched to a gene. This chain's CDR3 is CASSYESDRAYNEQFF. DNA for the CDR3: TGTGCCAGCAGCTACGAGTCGGACAGGGCGTACAATGAGCAGTTCTTC.

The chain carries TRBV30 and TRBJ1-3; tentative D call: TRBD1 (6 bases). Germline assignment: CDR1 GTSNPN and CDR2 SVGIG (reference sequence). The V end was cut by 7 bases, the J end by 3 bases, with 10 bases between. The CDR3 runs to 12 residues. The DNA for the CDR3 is TGTGCCTTCCTAGGGGGTGGAAACACCATATATTTT. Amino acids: CAFLGGGNTIYF. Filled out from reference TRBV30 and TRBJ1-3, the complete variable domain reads SQTIHQWPATLVQPVGSPLSLECTVEGTSNPNLYWYRQAAGRGLQLLFYSVGIGQISSEVPQNLSASRPQDRQFILSSKKLLLSDSGFYLCAFLGGGNTIYFGEGSWLTVV.

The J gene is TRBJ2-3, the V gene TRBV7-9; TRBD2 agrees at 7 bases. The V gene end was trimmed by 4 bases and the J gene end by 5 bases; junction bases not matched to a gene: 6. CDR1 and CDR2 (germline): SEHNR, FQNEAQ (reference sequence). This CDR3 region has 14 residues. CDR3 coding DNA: TGTGCCAGCAGCTCCTATCCGGGGGGAGATACGCAGTATTTT. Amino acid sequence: CASSSYPGGDTQYF.

The CDR3 region is CASSRGQGLYMDTQYF. DNA of the CDR3: TGCGCCAGCAGCCGTGGACAGGGTCTTTATATGGATACGCAGTATTTT. The chain joins TRBV5-1 to TRBJ2-3; 8 bases align to TRBD1. This CDR3 region has 16 residues. Germline-derived CDR1 and CDR2 are SGHRS and YFSETQ. V gave up 4 bases and J gave up 6 bases; unmatched junction bases: 13.